This TCR beta chain was recovered during a study of OX40 agonist ivuxolimab in advanced cancers. Using immunoSEQ multiplex PCR, the repertoire was profiled, and TCRdb retains in-frame clones only, with some absent. This sample yields about 99,000 clones, of which approximately 95% are seen a single time; about 2% belongs to the top ten. Germline CDR1 reads SEHNR; CDR2 reads FQNEAQ (reference sequence). There are 13 residues in the CDR3. V was clipped by 5 bases and J by 3 bases, with 9 bases between them. The material was CD4+ or CD8+ T cells sorted from blood, obtained in a trial of the OX40 agonist ivuxolimab. The rearrangement uses TRBV7-9 and TRBJ2-3; D unclear. This TCR was sampled from an adult with an advanced solid tumor such as melanoma, head and neck, liver or kidney cancer. CDR3 sequence reads: CASSRGGTDTQYF. Written as DNA, the CDR3 is TGTGCCAGCAGCCGCGGCGGAACAGATACGCAGTATTTT.